This is a list of T cell receptor beta chains from one sample in a study of Tregs in tolerant kidney transplant recipients. Method: immunoSEQ multiplex PCR; TCRdb's copy keeps in-frame clones and lacks some. The sample carries 54,000 or so clones, around 93% recorded once. The sequencing here drew on CD8+ T cells from blood (PBMCs), taken 24 months after the transplant. The receptors were gathered from a human patient who received a combined kidney and bone marrow transplant. Certain T cells may be donor cells from the graft. The conserved cysteine and the conserved F or W are not part of the CDR3 here. D genes are given only for firm matches.

J	V	D	CDR3
TRBJ2-1	TRBV6-5	TRBD1	ASSPTGVEQF
NA	TRBV4-3	NA	ASSQDGARQNIQY
TRBJ1-4	TRBV27	TRBD1	ASRRNRGRSEKLF
TRBJ2-1	TRBV4-2	TRBD2	ASSQDPSGNSYNEQF
TRBJ2-5	TRBV2	TRBD2	ASSRSLAGGEETQY
TRBJ2-1	TRBV11-3	NA	ASRPRGGDNEQF
TRBJ1-1	TRBV18	NA	ASSPPEQVNTEAF
TRBJ2-1	TRBV27	TRBD2	ASSFTSGKLSSYNEQF
TRBJ2-1	TRBV27	NA	ASRRVGEQF
TRBJ1-4	TRBV27	NA	ASSLVGGNEKLF
TRBJ1-4	TRBV7-6	TRBD1	ASSLRQGISPEKLF
TRBJ2-6	TRBV6-6	NA	ASSYRKGVGANVLT
TRBJ2-7	TRBV7-9	TRBD2	ASSWTSGRTHEQY
TRBJ2-7	TRBV5-6	NA	ASSFGSGGEQY
TRBJ1-1	TRBV19	NA	ASSAQGSTEAF
TRBJ2-1	TRBV27	NA	ASSPLLSGQMGYNEQF
TRBJ2-7	TRBV7-9	TRBD1	ASSLLRAGGYEQY
TRBJ1-2	TRBV30	NA	AWSVPGHGGGYT
TRBJ2-1	TRBV11-2	NA	ASSSYRDGKGYNEQF
TRBJ1-2	TRBV13	NA	ASSLGRVGGYT
TRBJ2-7	TRBV7-9	NA	ASSNLGLVYEQY
TRBJ1-5	TRBV11-3	NA	ASSSGNQPQH
TRBJ1-2	TRBV29-1	NA	SVESRGGNSNYGYT
TRBJ1-2	TRBV27	TRBD1	ASSLGQGRDGYT
TRBJ2-7	TRBV11-1	TRBD1	ASSLGQEAPYEQY
TRBJ2-1	TRBV9	TRBD2	ASSASGGYNEQF
TRBJ2-2	TRBV6-5	NA	ASSYAVPGELF
TRBJ2-7	TRBV14	NA	ASSQETGISYEQY
TRBJ2-1	TRBV6-4	TRBD2	ASSLVAGGNEQF
TRBJ1-2	TRBV29-1	TRBD1	SATGTYGGYT
TRBJ2-2	TRBV9	NA	ASSVNRDGDTGELF
TRBJ2-1	TRBV4-1	TRBD2	ASSQGVSSGRTYEQF
TRBJ1-5	TRBV19	NA	ASSIVQGLNQPQH
TRBJ1-5	TRBV5-6	NA	ASSLRAGYSNQPQH
TRBJ2-7	TRBV7-2	NA	ASSLKLGAGYEQY
TRBJ2-1	TRBV9	TRBD2	ASSGGLAGSYEQF
TRBJ1-1	TRBV27	NA	ASSLHPGVEAF
TRBJ2-3	TRBV4-3	TRBD1	ASSPLLHGQGTDTQY
TRBJ2-1	TRBV14	NA	ASSQEVRGGNEQF
TRBJ2-5	TRBV5-1	TRBD2	ASSLAGGAQETQY
TRBJ2-3	TRBV19	NA	ASSIVLTSTDTQY
TRBJ2-7	TRBV4-2	TRBD2	ASSPRGTSGYEQY